What follows is one TCR beta chain and its context. This record comes from a study of control samples from healthy donors and cancer patients. Produced via immunoSEQ multiplex PCR; TCRdb's table is partial and in-frame only. The sample contains about 130,000 clones, approximately 94% of which appear only once. The length of the CDR3 is 17 residues. The J segment lost 4 bases and the V segment lost 0 bases, leaving 11 bases of the junction unmatched. The germline gives CDR1 SGHDT, CDR2 YYEEEE. The chain employs TRBV5-6 and TRBJ1-2; TRBD1 matches at 8 bases. The clonotype comes from a man aged 25 to 45 in good health. The sample consisted of blood. Here the CDR3 DNA reads TGTGCCAGCAGCTTGGGCCCCCTCGGACAGGGCGGCTATGGCTACACCTTC. Translation: CASSLGPLGQGGYGYTF.